The 12 T cell receptor beta chains in this list originate from one sample, sequenced in a study of T-cell reconstitution after alpha-beta-depleted transplantation in children. A library of TCRbeta sequences, prepared with unique molecular identifiers, was generated. TCRdb passed the PCR reads through MiXCR, listing each CDR3 protein once. Here the sample spans 490,000 or so distinct CDR3 sequences, around 12% being singletons. The source was PBMCs from the stem cell graft donor, collected from the stem cell graft. The receptors were sampled from a human donor who donated a stem cell graft to a child with combined immunodeficiency.

V and J are TRBV6-1 and TRBJ2-3; 9 bases align to TRBD1. This CDR3 is built from 14 residues. CDR1 and CDR2 from the germline V gene are MNHNS and SASEGT. Losses at the gene ends were 10 bases for V and 1 base for J; bases not matched to a gene: 6. The CDR3 DNA sequence: TGTGCCACCTGCGGGGACAGGGGCACAGATACGCAGTATTTT. Protein product: CATCGDRGTDTQYF.

The sample holds a few counts of this clonotype. V gene TRBV6-5 combines with J gene TRBJ2-6, with 12 bases aligning to TRBD1. V trimming: 2 bases; J trimming: 3 bases; junction bases outside the gene matches: 8. This CDR3 is 19 amino acids long. The germline gives CDR1 MNHEY, CDR2 SVGAGI. The CDR3 DNA follows: TGTGCCAGCAGTTACATCTACCGGGACAGGGGGCTTGGGGCCAACGTCCTGACTTTC. Protein product: CASSYIYRDRGLGANVLTF.

This clonotype has more than one count but fewer than ten. The chain employs TRBV28 and TRBJ1-4; D is uncertain. The CDR3 loop spans 13 amino acids. Trimming shortened V by 3 bases and J by 6 bases, and 8 bases separated the two germline ends. Germline V lookup: CDR1 MDHEN, CDR2 SYDVKM. CDR3 nucleotides: TGTGCCAGCAGTTTTGAGGTCGATGAAAAACTGTTTTTT. Protein sequence: CASSFEVDEKLFF. The full variable domain, completed using reference TRBV28 and TRBJ1-4, is DVKVTQSSRYLVKRTGEKVFLECVQDMDHENMFWYRQDPGLGLRLIYFSYDVKMKEKGDIPEGYSVSREKKERFSLILESASTNQTSMYLCASSFEVDEKLFFGSGTQLSVL.

This clonotype was counted ten times or more. The rearrangement links TRBV10-3 to TRBJ2-1; D not certain. CDR3 length: 11 amino acids. Germline lookup yields CDR1 ENHRY and CDR2 SYGVKD. V shed 3 bases and J shed 8 bases, with 5 bases lying between them. The CDR3 sequence: CAISDLDEQFF. The DNA for the CDR3 is TGTGCCATCAGTGACCTGGATGAGCAGTTCTTC.

The J gene is TRBJ2-7, the V gene TRBV6-1; D uncertain. Trimming took off 5 bases at V and 2 bases at J, with 16 bases between the two ends. CDR3 length equals 15 residues. Germline CDR1 and CDR2: MNHNS and SASEGT. CDR3 sequence: CASSTRRASPYEQYF. The CDR3, as DNA: TGTGCCAGCAGTACGCGCCGGGCTTCCCCCTACGAGCAGTACTTC.

Ten or more counts support this clonotype. The chain is built from TRBV4-2 and TRBJ2-1; TRBD1 matches 8 bases. V gave up 0 bases and J gave up 9 bases; unmatched junction bases: 10. The V gene's germline CDR1 is LGHNA and CDR2 YNFKEQ. The CDR3 is 16 residues long. CDR3 loop: CASSQEEVQGAGEQFF. The CDR3 DNA is TGTGCCAGCAGCCAAGAGGAGGTTCAGGGGGCGGGTGAGCAGTTCTTC.

This clonotype was counted many times. The V gene is TRBV12-3 or TRBV12-4, the J gene TRBJ2-5; no clear D gene. This CDR3 region has 13 residues. Trimming cost V 0 bases and J 0 bases, with 2 bases left between them. The CDR3 nucleotides are TGTGCCAGCAGTTTAGCAAACCAAGAGACCCAGTACTTC. It translates to CASSLANQETQYF.

The CDR3 DNA reads as TGTGCCAGCAGACAAACAGGGAACGTTGGTGATGAGCAGTTCTTC. Amino acids: CASRQTGNVGDEQFF. The chain is built from TRBV6-5 and TRBJ2-1; D is possibly TRBD1 (6 bases). The CDR3 is 15 residues long. The V gene's germline CDR1 is MNHEY and CDR2 SVGAGI. The ends were cut back, 6 bases at V and 8 bases at J, with 20 bases in the middle.

The chain is built from TRBV5-1 and TRBJ2-7, with D maybe TRBD1 (6 bases). Germline lookup yields CDR1 SGHRS and CDR2 YFSETQ. V shed 3 bases and J shed 2 bases, with 12 bases lying between them. This CDR3 contains 14 residues. The CDR3 DNA sequence: TGCGCCAGCAGCTCAGACAGGCCCACCTACGAGCAGTACTTC. Its translation: CASSSDRPTYEQYF.

Concerning this clonotype itself: With a much larger clone just one base away, this may be a read error. The chain uses TRBV24-1 and TRBJ2-5; D gene ambiguous. Trimming pared 5 bases from V and 3 bases from J, leaving 15 bases between. The length of the CDR3 is 15 residues. Germline V gene data show CDR1 as KGHDR and CDR2 as SFDVKD. The CDR3 DNA sequence: TGTGCCACCAGTGGCCCTCATGAAGGAAAAGAGACCCAGTACTTC. Amino acid sequence: CATSGPHEGKETQYF.

This clonotype has just a few counts. This sequence joins TRBV20-1 and TRBJ1-2; D gene unclear. Between the trimmed V and J ends, which lost 4 bases and 4 bases, there was a span of 7 bases. The CDR3 runs 11 residues. Germline V gene data show CDR1 as DFQATT and CDR2 as SNEGSKA (reference sequence). The CDR3 sequence is CSAKDIYGYTF. In DNA form, the CDR3 reads TGCAGTGCTAAAGATATCTATGGCTACACCTTC.

This clonotype was observed at least ten times. The V and J genes are TRBV29-1 and TRBJ2-3; 7 nucleotides match TRBD2. The J segment lost 0 bases and the V segment lost 6 bases, leaving 9 bases of the junction unmatched. This CDR3 is built from 15 residues. The germline CDR1 and CDR2 sequences are SQVTM and ANQGSEA. The CDR3 spells CSVVPSGPSTDTQYF. The CDR3 DNA reads TGCAGCGTAGTACCTAGCGGCCCCAGCACAGATACGCAGTATTTT.